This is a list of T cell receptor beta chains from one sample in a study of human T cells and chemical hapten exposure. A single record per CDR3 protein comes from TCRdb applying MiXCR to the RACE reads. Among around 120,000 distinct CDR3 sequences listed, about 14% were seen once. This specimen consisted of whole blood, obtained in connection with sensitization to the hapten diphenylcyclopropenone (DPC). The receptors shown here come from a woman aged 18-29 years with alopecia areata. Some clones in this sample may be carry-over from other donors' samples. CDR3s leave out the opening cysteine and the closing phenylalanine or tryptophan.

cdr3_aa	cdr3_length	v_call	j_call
SASGGGVLSYNEQF	14	TRBV20-1	TRBJ2-1
ASSPRDRGDTGELF	14	TRBV6-5	TRBJ2-2
ASSPGHNEQF	10	TRBV7-6	TRBJ2-1
ASSPRGGGNSYEQY	14	TRBV9	TRBJ2-7
ASSRQGNEQY	10	TRBV18	TRBJ2-7
ASTQGLYRAF	10	TRBV6-2/TRBV6-3	TRBJ1-1
ASSFRQADTQY	11	TRBV7-2	TRBJ2-3
ASSLEVSPGGYT	12	TRBV7-9	TRBJ1-2
ASSTSGGAYNEQF	13	TRBV7-9	TRBJ2-1
SARAQGGLRTKNIQY	15	TRBV20-1	TRBJ2-4
ASAFGTYFPEQY	12	TRBV6-2/TRBV6-3	TRBJ2-7
ASSSGPTDTQY	11	TRBV5-1	TRBJ2-3
ASSHRGRGLAGPGEQF	16	TRBV6-2/TRBV6-3	TRBJ2-1
ASSLGRGRNNEQF	13	TRBV2	TRBJ2-1